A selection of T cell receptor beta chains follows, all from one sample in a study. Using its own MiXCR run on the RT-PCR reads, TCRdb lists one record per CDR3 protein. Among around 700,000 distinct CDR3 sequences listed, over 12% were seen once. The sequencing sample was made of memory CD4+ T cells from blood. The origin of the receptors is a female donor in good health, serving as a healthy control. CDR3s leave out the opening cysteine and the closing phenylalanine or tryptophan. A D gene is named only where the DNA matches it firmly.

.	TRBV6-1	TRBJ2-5	ASGARASETQY
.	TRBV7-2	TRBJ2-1	ASSLGVVYNEQF
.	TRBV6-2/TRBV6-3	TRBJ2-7	ASSPLTGGEMQY
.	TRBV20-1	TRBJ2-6	SANSGSNVLT
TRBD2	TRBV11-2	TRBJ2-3	ASSLVRPGLAGGRADTQY
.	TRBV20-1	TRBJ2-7	SARDWGAEGYEQY
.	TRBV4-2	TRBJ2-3	ASSQRGPDTQY
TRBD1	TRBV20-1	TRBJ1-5	SARPGGGSQPQH
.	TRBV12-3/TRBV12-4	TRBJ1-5	ASGVGTSLNQPQH
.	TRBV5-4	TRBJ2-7	ASSAGTSYDQY
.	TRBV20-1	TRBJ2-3	SARDPIRDTDTQY
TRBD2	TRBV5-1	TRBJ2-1	ASSRSGRDEQF
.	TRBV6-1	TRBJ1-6	ASSVVDYNSPLH
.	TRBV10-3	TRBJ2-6	ATLDGSGANVLT
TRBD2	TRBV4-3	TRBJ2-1	ASSQVARLAGVNEQF
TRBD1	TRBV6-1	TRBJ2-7	ASHPGTGGIYEQY
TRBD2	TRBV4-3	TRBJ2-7	ASSQGEGLYEQY
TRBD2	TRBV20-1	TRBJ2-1	SAPPGLAGYEQF